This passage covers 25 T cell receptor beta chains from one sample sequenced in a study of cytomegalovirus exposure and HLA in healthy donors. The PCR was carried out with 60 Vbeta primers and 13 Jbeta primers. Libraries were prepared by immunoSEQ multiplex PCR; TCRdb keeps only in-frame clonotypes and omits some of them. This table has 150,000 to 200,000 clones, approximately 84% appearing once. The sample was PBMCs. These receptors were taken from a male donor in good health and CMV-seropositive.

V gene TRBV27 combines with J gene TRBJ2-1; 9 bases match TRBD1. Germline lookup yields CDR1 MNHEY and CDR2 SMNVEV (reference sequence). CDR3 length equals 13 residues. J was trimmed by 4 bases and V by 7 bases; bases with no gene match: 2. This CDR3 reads CASTGTGYNEQFF. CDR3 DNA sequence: TGTGCCAGCACCGGGACAGGGTACAATGAGCAGTTCTTC.

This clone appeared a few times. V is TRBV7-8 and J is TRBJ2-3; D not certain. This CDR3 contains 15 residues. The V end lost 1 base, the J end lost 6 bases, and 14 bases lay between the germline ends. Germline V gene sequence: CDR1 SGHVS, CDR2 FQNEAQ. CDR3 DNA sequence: TGTGCCAGCAGCTTAGAAGCGAGCCTAAGGGATACGCAGTATTTT. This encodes CASSLEASLRDTQYF.

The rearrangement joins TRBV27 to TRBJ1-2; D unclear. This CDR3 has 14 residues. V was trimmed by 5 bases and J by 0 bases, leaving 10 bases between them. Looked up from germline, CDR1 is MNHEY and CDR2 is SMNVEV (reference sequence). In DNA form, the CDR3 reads TGTGCCAGCAGTCTTGGCCCCGCTAACTATGGCTACACCTTC. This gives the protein CASSLGPANYGYTF.

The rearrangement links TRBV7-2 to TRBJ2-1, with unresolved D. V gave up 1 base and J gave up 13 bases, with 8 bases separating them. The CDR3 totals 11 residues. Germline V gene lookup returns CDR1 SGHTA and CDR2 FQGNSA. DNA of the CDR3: TGTGCCAGCAGCTTAGGAGTAGCTCAGTTCTTC. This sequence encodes CASSLGVAQFF.

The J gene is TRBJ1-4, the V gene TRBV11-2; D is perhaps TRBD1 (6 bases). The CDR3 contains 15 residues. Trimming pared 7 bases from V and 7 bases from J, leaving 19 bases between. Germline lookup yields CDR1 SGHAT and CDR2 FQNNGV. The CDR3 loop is CASTRMRGGSEKLFF. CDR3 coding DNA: TGTGCCAGCACCCGGATGCGCGGGGGCTCTGAAAAACTGTTTTTT.

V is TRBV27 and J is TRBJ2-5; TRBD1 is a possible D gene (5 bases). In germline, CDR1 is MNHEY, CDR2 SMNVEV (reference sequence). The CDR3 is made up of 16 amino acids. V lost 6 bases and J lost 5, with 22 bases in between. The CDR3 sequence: CASRGETDFWSETQYF. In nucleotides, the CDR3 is TGTGCCAGCAGAGGCGAGACAGATTTTTGGAGTGAGACCCAGTACTTC.

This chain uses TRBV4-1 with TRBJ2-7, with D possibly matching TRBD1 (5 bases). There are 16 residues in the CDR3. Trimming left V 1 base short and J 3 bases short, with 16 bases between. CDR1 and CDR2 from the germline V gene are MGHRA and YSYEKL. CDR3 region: CASSQGPQGRIYEQYF. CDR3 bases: TGCGCCAGCAGCCAAGGACCGCAGGGTAGAATCTACGAGCAGTACTTC.

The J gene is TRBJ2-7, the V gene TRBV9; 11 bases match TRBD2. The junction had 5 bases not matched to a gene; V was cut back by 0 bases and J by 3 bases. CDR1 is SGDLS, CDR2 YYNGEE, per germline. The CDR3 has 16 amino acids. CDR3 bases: TGTGCCAGCAGCGTAGCCGGGACTAGCGGTTACTACGAGCAGTACTTC. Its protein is CASSVAGTSGYYEQYF.

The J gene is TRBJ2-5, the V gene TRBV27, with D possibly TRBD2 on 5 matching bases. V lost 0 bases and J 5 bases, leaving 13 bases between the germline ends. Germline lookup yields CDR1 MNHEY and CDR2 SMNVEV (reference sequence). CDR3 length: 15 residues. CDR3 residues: CASSLSTFPGETQYF. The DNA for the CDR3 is TGTGCCAGCAGTTTATCGACATTCCCGGGGGAGACCCAGTACTTC.

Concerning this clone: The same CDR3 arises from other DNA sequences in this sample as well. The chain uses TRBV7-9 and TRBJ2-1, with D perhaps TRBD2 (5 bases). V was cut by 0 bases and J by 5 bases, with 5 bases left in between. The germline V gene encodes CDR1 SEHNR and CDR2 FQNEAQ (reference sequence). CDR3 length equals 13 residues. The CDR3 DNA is TGTGCCAGCAGCTTAGCGGGAGACAATGAGCAGTTCTTC. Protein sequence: CASSLAGDNEQFF. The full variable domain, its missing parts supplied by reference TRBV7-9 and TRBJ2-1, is DTGVSQNPRHKITKRGQNVTFRCDPISEHNRLYWYRQTLGQGPEFLTYFQNEAQLEKSRLLSDRFSAERPKGSFSTLEIQRTEQGDSAMYLCASSLAGDNEQFFGPGTRLTVL.

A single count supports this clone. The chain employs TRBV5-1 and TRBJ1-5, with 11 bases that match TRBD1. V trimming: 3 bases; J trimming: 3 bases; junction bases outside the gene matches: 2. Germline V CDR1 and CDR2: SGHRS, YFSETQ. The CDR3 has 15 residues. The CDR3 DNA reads TGCGCCAGCAGCTGGACAGGGGGCCTCAATCAGCCCCAGCATTTT. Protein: CASSWTGGLNQPQHF.

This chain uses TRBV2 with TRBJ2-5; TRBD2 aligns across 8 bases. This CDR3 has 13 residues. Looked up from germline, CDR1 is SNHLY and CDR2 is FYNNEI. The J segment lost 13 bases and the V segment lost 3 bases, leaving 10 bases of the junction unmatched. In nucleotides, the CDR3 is TGTGCCAGCAGTGATTCGGGACTAGGCCCGCTGTACTTC. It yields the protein CASSDSGLGPLYF.

CDR3 amino acids: CASSPGVVSSGNTIYF. For the CDR3, the DNA is TGTGCCAGCAGCCCAGGCGTAGTTAGCTCTGGAAACACCATATATTTT. J is TRBJ1-3 and V is TRBV11-2; no reliable D call. This CDR3 has 16 residues. Trimming left V 5 bases short and J 0 bases short, with 14 bases between. CDR1 and CDR2 from the germline V gene are SGHAT and FQNNGV.

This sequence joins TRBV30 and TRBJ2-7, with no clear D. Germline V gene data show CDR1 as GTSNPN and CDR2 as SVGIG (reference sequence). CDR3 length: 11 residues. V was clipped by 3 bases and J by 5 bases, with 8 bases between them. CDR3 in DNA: TGTGCCTGGAGCCCACGGGACGAGCAGTACTTC. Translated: CAWSPRDEQYF.

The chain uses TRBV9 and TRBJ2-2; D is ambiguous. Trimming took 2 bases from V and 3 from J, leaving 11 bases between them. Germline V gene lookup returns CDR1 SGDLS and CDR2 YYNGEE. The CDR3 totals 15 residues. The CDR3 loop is CASSVELRYTGELFF. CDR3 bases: TGTGCCAGCAGCGTGGAGTTGCGCTACACCGGGGAGCTGTTTTTT.

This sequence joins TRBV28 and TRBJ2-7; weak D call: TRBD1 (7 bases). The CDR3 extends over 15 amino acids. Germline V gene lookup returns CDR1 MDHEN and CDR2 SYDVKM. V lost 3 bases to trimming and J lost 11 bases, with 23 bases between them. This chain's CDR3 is CASSLSQGPGEVEYF. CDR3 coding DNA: TGTGCCAGCAGTTTGTCACAGGGGCCGGGGGAGGTTGAGTACTTC.

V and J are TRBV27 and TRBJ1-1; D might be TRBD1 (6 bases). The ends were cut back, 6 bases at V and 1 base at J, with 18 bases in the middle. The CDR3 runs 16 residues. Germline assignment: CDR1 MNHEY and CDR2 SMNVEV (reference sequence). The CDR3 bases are TGTGCCAGCAGGATAAACCGACGGACAGCGAACACTGAAGCTTTCTTT. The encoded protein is CASRINRRTANTEAFF.

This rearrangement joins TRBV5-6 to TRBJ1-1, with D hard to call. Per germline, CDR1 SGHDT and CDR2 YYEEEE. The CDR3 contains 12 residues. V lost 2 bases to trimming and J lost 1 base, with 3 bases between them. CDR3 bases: TGTGCCAGCAGCTTCGGGAACACTGAAGCTTTCTTT. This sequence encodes CASSFGNTEAFF. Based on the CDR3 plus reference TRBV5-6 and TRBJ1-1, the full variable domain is DAGVTQSPTHLIKTRGQQVTLRCSPKSGHDTVSWYQQALGQGPQFIFQYYEEEERQRGNFPDRFSGHQFPNYSSELNVNALLLGDSALYLCASSFGNTEAFFGQGTRLTVV.

Written as DNA, the CDR3 is TGTGCCAGCAGGTACAGGGGGCAAGAGACCCAGTACTTC. Translating gives CASRYRGQETQYF. V is TRBV6-1 and J is TRBJ2-5, with 8 bases aligning to TRBD1. The length of the CDR3 is 13 residues. V lost 6 bases, J lost 2 bases, and 2 bases stayed unmatched. The germline V gene has CDR1 MNHNS and CDR2 SASEGT.

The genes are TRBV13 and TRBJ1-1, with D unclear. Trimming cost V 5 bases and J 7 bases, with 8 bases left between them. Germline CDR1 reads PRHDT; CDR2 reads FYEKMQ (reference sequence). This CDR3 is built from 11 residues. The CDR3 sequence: CASSARYEAFF. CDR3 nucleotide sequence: TGTGCCAGCAGCGCCCGGTATGAAGCTTTCTTT.

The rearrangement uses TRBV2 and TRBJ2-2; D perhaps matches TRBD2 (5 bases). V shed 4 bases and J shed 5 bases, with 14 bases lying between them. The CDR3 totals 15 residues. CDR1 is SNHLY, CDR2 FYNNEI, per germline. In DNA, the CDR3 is TGTGCCAGCAGTGCGACAACCGGCGGGACCGGGGAGCTGTTTTTT. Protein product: CASSATTGGTGELFF.

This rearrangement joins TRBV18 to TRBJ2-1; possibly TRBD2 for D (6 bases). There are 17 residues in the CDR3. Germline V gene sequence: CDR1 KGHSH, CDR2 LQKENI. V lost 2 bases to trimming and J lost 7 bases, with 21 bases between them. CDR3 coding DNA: TGTGCCAGCTCACCATTCATAGCGCGGGAAGCCCGGAATGAGCAGTTCTTC. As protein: CASSPFIAREARNEQFF. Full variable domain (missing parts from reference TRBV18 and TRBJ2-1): NAGVMQNPRHLVRRRGQEARLRCSPMKGHSHVYWYRQLPEEGLKFMVYLQKENIIDESGMPKERFSAEFPKEGPSILRIQQVVRGDSAAYFCASSPFIAREARNEQFFGPGTRLTVL.

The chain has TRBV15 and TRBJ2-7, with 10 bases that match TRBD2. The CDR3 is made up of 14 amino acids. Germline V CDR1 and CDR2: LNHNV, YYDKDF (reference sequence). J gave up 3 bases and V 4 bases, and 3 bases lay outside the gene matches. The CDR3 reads CATSITSGNYEQYF. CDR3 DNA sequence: TGTGCCACCAGCATCACTAGCGGGAACTACGAGCAGTACTTC.

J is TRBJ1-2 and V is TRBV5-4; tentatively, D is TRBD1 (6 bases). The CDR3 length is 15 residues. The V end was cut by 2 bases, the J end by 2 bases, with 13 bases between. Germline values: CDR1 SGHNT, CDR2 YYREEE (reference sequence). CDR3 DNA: TGTGCCAGCAGCTTACGGGGGGCACAGAACTATGGCTACACCTTC. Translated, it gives CASSLRGAQNYGYTF.

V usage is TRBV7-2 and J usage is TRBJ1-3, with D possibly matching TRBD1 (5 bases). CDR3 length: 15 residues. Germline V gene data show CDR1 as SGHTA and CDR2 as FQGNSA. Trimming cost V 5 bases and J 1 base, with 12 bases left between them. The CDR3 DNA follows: TGTGCCAGCAGCCAATCAGGGATTTCTGGAAACACCATATATTTT. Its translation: CASSQSGISGNTIYF.